The present entry profiles one T cell receptor (beta chain) with its context. This entry belongs to a study of control samples from healthy donors and cancer patients. Only in-frame clones appear in the TCRdb table, and some are missing; sequencing was by immunoSEQ multiplex PCR. The table has about 49,000 clones, about 86% seen once. V gave up 0 bases and J gave up 1 base, with 16 bases separating them. CDR3 length equals 18 residues. The germline V gene encodes CDR1 LGHDT and CDR2 YNNKEL (reference sequence). The TCR originated in a woman aged 50 to 65 with lung cancer. The V and J genes are TRBV3-1 (or the pseudogene TRBV3-2) and TRBJ1-3; a weak D match, TRBD1 (5 bases). Source material: PBMCs. The DNA for the CDR3 is TGTGCCAGCAGCCAAGATCTGGGGGGGGTTGGATCTGGAAACACCATATATTTT. The encoded protein is CASSQDLGGVGSGNTIYF.